The 22 T cell receptor beta chains in this list originate from one sample, sequenced in a study of T cell responses to AZD1222 COVID-19 vaccine. Method: immunoSEQ multiplex PCR; TCRdb's copy keeps in-frame clones and lacks some. The sample yields around 150,000 clones, approximately 90% seen once. Sequences were derived from peripheral blood, sampled 28 days after the second AZD1222 dose. The receptors were gathered from an adult who received the AZD1222 COVID-19 vaccine.

The chain couples TRBV21-1 to TRBJ1-1; the table calls TRBD1, which could not be checked here. TRBV21-1 is a recognized pseudogene. This CDR3 region has 14 residues. The CDR3 nucleotides are TGTGCCAGCAGCAAAAGGGACAAATTCAACGAAGCTTTCTTT. This sequence encodes CASSKRDKFNEAFF.

The V call is TRBV5-4, the J call TRBJ2-5, with D possibly being TRBD2 (5 bases). Trimming pared 6 bases from V and 1 base from J, leaving 10 bases between. Germline V gene data show CDR1 as SGHNT and CDR2 as YYREEE (reference sequence). This CDR3 is 13 amino acids long. CDR3 in amino acids: CASKGDSQETQYF. CDR3 DNA: TGTGCCAGCAAGGGAGATAGCCAAGAGACCCAGTACTTC.

The V and J genes are TRBV6-6 and TRBJ2-7, with 8 bases that match TRBD1. V lost 6 bases and J lost 9; bases outside the gene matches: 16. The CDR3 is 15 residues long. Germline values: CDR1 MNHNY, CDR2 SVGAGI (reference sequence). The CDR3 sequence is CASRKTGADTTGQYF. DNA for the CDR3: TGTGCCAGCAGAAAGACAGGGGCGGACACTACTGGGCAGTACTTC.

The V gene is TRBV28, the J gene TRBJ1-5; D possibly corresponds to TRBD1 (6 bases). The CDR3 is made up of 15 amino acids. Trimming removed 4 bases at V and 1 base at J, with 11 bases between. CDR1 and CDR2 (germline): MDHEN, SYDVKM. The CDR3 nucleotides read TGTGCCAGCAGTTCTCTTACAGGGAGCAATCAGCCCCAGCATTTT. It specifies CASSSLTGSNQPQHF.

The gene calls are TRBV14 and TRBJ1-6, with D hard to call. The V and J ends lost 3 bases and 10 bases respectively, with 13 bases between them. Germline V gene data show CDR1 as SGHDN and CDR2 as FVKESK. The CDR3 has 14 amino acids. CDR3: CASSQLGSGSPLHF. The CDR3, as DNA: TGTGCCAGCAGCCAGTTGGGGTCGGGATCACCCCTCCACTTT.

The chain uses TRBV4-1 and TRBJ2-1; the D is unclear. Trimming took 1 base from V and 4 from J, leaving 8 bases between them. The germline V gene has CDR1 MGHRA and CDR2 YSYEKL. The CDR3 runs to 14 residues. In nucleotides, the CDR3 is TGCGCCAGCAGCCAAGTGGCGGCGTACAATGAGCAGTTCTTC. This sequence encodes CASSQVAAYNEQFF.

The chain recombines TRBV5-1 with TRBJ1-1; D is unresolved. V lost 1 base and J lost 1, with 5 bases in between. CDR1 is SGHRS and CDR2 is YFSETQ in the germline V gene. The CDR3 is made up of 13 amino acids. The DNA of the CDR3 is TGCGCCAGCAGCTTGACGGAGAACACTGAAGCTTTCTTT. Its protein is CASSLTENTEAFF.

The chain is built from TRBV7-8 and TRBJ1-6; 8 nucleotides align to TRBD1. Trimming took 4 bases from V and 5 from J; bases not matched to a gene: 4. Germline loops: CDR1 SGHVS, CDR2 FQNEAQ. The CDR3 extends over 15 amino acids. CDR3 amino acids: CASSSETGDNSPLHF. The CDR3 DNA follows: TGTGCCAGCAGCTCCGAGACAGGGGATAATTCACCCCTCCACTTT.

The chain uses TRBV7-9 and TRBJ2-2, with 9 nucleotides matching TRBD2. Losses at the gene ends were 4 bases for V and 6 bases for J; bases not matched to a gene: 9. Looked up from germline, CDR1 is SEHNR and CDR2 is FQNEAQ (reference sequence). The length of the CDR3 is 16 residues. The CDR3 DNA is TGTGCCAGCAGCTCTGCCGATGCGGGAGGGCCCGGGGAGCTGTTTTTT. The encoded protein is CASSSADAGGPGELFF.

The J gene is TRBJ2-7, the V gene TRBV12-3 or TRBV12-4; D is ambiguous. The CDR3 covers 13 residues. With 2 bases removed from V and 0 bases from J, the gap between germline ends came to 5 bases. The CDR3 sequence: CASSLPPSYEQYF. The DNA of the CDR3 is TGTGCCAGCAGTTTACCACCCTCCTACGAGCAGTACTTC.

The count of this clone is one. This chain uses TRBV7-2 with TRBJ1-2; D remains unclear. V was cut by 0 bases and J by 0 bases, with 11 bases left in between. The CDR3 sequence is 16 residues long. CDR1 is SGHTA and CDR2 is FQGNSA in the germline V gene. Here the CDR3 reads CASSLAPSLSNYGYTF. In nucleotides, the CDR3 is TGTGCCAGCAGCTTAGCCCCTAGTCTGTCTAACTATGGCTACACCTTC.

About this clone: This same CDR3 is encoded by further DNA sequences in the sample. The chain couples TRBV6-5 to TRBJ2-5; D might be TRBD2 (7 bases). V was trimmed by 6 bases and J by 5 bases, leaving 10 bases between them. This CDR3 has 12 residues. Germline V CDR1 and CDR2: MNHEY, SVGAGI. The CDR3, as DNA: TGTGCCAGCAGGGGAGGGGGGGAGACCCAGTACTTC. It translates to CASRGGGETQYF.

The chain employs TRBV7-8 and TRBJ1-2; D unresolved. This CDR3 has 12 residues. Germline CDR1 reads SGHVS; CDR2 reads FQNEAQ. The V end was cut by 5 bases, the J end by 5 bases, with 9 bases between. The CDR3 protein is CASSLTEYGYTF. CDR3 nucleotides: TGTGCCAGCAGCCTGACGGAGTATGGCTACACCTTC.

The rearrangement uses TRBV3-1 (or the pseudogene TRBV3-2) and TRBJ2-1, with 10 bases identical to TRBD2. CDR3 size: 15 residues. The junction had 6 bases not matched to a gene; V was cut back by 4 bases and J by 6 bases. Germline V gives CDR1 LGHDT, CDR2 YNNKEL (reference sequence). DNA of the CDR3: TGTGCCAGCAGCCGCCCTAGCGGGAGAGGCAATGAGCAGTTCTTC. It encodes CASSRPSGRGNEQFF.

This chain joins TRBV12-3 or TRBV12-4 and TRBJ1-2; D remains unclear. The germline V and J ends were trimmed by 3 bases and 0 bases, with 5 bases remaining between them. This CDR3 region has 13 residues. CDR3 nucleotides: TGTGCCAGCAGTTTGAGTTCTAACTATGGCTACACCTTC. It is translated as CASSLSSNYGYTF.

This clone occurred a few times. The J gene is TRBJ2-2, the V gene TRBV5-6; 14 nucleotides line up with TRBD2. The V and J ends lost 4 bases and 6 bases, in that order; junction bases with no gene match: 11. The CDR3 runs to 18 residues. The germline V gene encodes CDR1 SGHDT and CDR2 YYEEEE. The DNA for the CDR3 is TGTGCCAGCAGCGCCCTGACTAGCGGGAGGGCCGATGCCGGGGAGCTGTTTTTT. Its translation is CASSALTSGRADAGELFF.

The V call is TRBV30, the J call TRBJ2-5; D is unclear. Germline CDR1 reads GTSNPN; CDR2 reads SVGIG (reference sequence). The CDR3 loop spans 15 amino acids. With 2 bases removed from V and 2 bases from J, the gap between germline ends came to 15 bases. CDR3 nucleotide sequence: TGTGCCTGGAGTCGGGCAGCCAAGGGACAAGAGACCCAGTACTTC. Protein sequence: CAWSRAAKGQETQYF.

The CDR3 bases are TGTGCCAGCGGAACAGGGGGCAATCAGCCCCAGCATTTT. Its protein is CASGTGGNQPQHF. This sequence joins TRBV6-5 and TRBJ1-5; TRBD1 matches at 7 bases. With V trimmed by 8 bases and J by 2 bases, 3 bases remained unmatched. The CDR3 is made up of 13 amino acids. CDR1 is MNHEY, CDR2 SVGAGI, per germline.

The chain is built from TRBV27 and TRBJ1-1; 9 positions agree with TRBD1. The CDR3 has 15 residues. Per germline, CDR1 MNHEY and CDR2 SMNVEV (reference sequence). J was trimmed by 4 bases and V by 6 bases; bases with no gene match: 9. The CDR3 sequence: CASSGNRGQGTEAFF. CDR3 coding DNA: TGTGCCAGCAGCGGGAACAGGGGGCAGGGCACTGAAGCTTTCTTT.

The J gene is TRBJ1-1, the V gene TRBV25-1; TRBD1 agrees at 9 bases. From germline, CDR1 is MGHDK and CDR2 SYGVNS. V gave up 3 bases and J gave up 1 base; unmatched junction bases: 3. This CDR3 region has 15 residues. The CDR3 DNA follows: TGTGCCAGCAGTGAGGGACAGGGACCGAACACTGAAGCTTTCTTT. It is translated as CASSEGQGPNTEAFF.

As DNA, the CDR3 is TGTGCCAGCAGCTTGGGGCAGACAGATACGCAGTATTTT. Its protein product is CASSLGQTDTQYF. J is TRBJ2-3 and V is TRBV7-2, with D tentatively TRBD1 (5 bases). The CDR3 consists of 13 residues. Germline V gives CDR1 SGHTA, CDR2 FQGNSA. The ends were cut back, 3 bases at V and 3 bases at J, with 7 bases in the middle.

This chain connects TRBV7-6 to TRBJ1-4; TRBD1 might be the D (6 bases). CDR3 size: 15 residues. Per the germline V gene, CDR1 is SGHVS and CDR2 is FNYEAQ. Trimming left V 3 bases short and J 8 bases short, with 16 bases between. The CDR3 coding sequence is TGTGCCAGCAGCTTGGGAGGGGGGGCTCGCGAAAAACTGTTTTTT. Protein product: CASSLGGGAREKLFF.